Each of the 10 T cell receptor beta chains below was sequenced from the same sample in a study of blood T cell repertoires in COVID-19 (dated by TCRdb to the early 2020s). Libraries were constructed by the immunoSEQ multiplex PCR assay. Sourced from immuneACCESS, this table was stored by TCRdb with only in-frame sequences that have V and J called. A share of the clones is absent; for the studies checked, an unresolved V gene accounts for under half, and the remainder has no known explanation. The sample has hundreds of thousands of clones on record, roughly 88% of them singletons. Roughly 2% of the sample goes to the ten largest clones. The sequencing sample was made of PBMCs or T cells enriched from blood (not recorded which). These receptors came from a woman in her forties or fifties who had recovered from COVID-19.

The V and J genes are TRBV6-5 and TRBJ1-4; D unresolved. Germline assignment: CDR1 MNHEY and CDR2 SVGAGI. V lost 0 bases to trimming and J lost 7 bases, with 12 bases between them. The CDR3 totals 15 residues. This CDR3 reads CASSYSNYGSEKLFF. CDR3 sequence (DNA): TGTGCCAGCAGTTACTCGAACTACGGGAGTGAAAAACTGTTTTTT.

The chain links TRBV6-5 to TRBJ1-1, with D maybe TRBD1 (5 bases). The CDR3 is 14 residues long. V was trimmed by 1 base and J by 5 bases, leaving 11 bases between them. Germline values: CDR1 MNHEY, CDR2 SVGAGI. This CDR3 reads CASSYFFRGTEAFF. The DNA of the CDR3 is TGTGCCAGCAGTTACTTTTTTCGGGGGACTGAAGCTTTCTTT.

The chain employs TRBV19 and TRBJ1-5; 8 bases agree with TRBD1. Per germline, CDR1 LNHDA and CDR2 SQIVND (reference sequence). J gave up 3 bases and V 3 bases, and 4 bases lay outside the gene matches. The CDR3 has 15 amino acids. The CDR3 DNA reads TGTGCCAGTAGTATGGACAGGGCACACAATCAGCCCCAGCATTTT. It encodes CASSMDRAHNQPQHF.

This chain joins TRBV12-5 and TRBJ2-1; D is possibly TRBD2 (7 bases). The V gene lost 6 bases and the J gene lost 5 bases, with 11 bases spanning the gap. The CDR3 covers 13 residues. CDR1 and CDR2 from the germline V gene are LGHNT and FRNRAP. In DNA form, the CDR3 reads TGTGCTAGTGGCCGGGGGGCTAACAATGAGCAGTTCTTC. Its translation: CASGRGANNEQFF.

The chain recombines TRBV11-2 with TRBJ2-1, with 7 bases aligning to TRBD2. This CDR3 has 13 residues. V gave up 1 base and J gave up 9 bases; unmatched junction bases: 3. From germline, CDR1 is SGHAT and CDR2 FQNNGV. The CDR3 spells CASSLGGSGEQFF. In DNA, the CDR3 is TGTGCCAGCAGCTTAGGCGGGAGCGGTGAGCAGTTCTTC. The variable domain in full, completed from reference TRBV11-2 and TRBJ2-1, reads EAGVAQSPRYKIIEKRQSVAFWCNPISGHATLYWYQQILGQGPKLLIQFQNNGVVDDSQLPKDRFSAERLKGVDSTLKIQPAKLEDSAVYLCASSLGGSGEQFFGPGTRLTVL.

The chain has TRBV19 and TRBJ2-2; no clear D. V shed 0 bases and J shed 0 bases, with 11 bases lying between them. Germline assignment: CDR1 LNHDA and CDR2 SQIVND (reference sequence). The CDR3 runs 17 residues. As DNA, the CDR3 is TGTGCCAGTAGTATAGAGGTTGCAGGAACGAACACCGGGGAGCTGTTTTTT. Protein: CASSIEVAGTNTGELFF.

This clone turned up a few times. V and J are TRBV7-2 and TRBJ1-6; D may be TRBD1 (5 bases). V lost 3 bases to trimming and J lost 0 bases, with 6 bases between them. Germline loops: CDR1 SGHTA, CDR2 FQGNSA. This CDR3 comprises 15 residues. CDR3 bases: TGTGCCAGCAGCTTGCAGGGCTCCTATAATTCACCCCTCCACTTT. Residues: CASSLQGSYNSPLHF.

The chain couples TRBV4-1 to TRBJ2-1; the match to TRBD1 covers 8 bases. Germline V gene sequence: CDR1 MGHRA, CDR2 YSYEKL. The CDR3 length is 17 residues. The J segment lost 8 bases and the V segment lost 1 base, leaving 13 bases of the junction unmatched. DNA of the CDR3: TGCGCCAGCAGCCAAGGGTTATTGAGGACAGGGAGTGATGAGCAGTTCTTC. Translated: CASSQGLLRTGSDEQFF.

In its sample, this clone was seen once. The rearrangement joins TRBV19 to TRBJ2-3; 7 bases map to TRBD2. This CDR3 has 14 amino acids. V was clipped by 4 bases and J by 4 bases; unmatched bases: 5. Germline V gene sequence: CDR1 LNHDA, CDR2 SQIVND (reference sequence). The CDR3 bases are TGTGCCAGTAGTAGGCCAGGGAGGGCAGATACGCAGTATTTT. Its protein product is CASSRPGRADTQYF.

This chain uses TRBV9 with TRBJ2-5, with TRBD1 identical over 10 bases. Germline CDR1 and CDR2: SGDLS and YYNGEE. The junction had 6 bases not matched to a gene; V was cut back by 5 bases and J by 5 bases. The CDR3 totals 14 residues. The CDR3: CASSLDRGPETQYF. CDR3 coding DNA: TGTGCCAGCAGTCTTGACAGGGGGCCCGAGACCCAGTACTTC.